This TCR beta chain was obtained from a study of shared clonotypes between healthy human individuals. Study-level points and caveats: Between a handful of donors, naive CD4 clonotypes were shared at a level of about 5%.

This clone was observed once. The antigen remains undetermined. Measured with immunoSEQ multiplex PCR; TCRdb has only the in-frame clones, and not every one. The sample lists around 1.1 million clones, roughly 77% occurring once. The sample consisted of memory CD4+ T cells from PBMCs. Indicated subset: CD45RA-negative fraction. This TCR derives from a man between 18 and 29 years old in good health. Some clones in this sample may be carry-over from other donors' samples.

The CDR3 loop is CASSFRRSTDTQYF. Here the CDR3 DNA reads TGTGCCAGCAGCTTCCGACGCAGCACAGATACGCAGTATTTT. The chain uses TRBV7-2 and TRBJ2-3; D gene ambiguous. The CDR3 has 14 residues. The germline V gene has CDR1 SGHTA and CDR2 FQGNSA. The germline V and J ends were trimmed by 3 bases and 0 bases, with 7 bases remaining between them. The full variable domain, rest sourced from reference TRBV7-2 and TRBJ2-3, is GAGVSQSPSNKVTEKGKDVELRCDPISGHTALYWYRQSLGQGLEFLIYFQGNSAPDKSGLPSDRFSAERTGGSVSTLTIQRTQQEDSAVYLCASSFRRSTDTQYFGPGTRLTVL.